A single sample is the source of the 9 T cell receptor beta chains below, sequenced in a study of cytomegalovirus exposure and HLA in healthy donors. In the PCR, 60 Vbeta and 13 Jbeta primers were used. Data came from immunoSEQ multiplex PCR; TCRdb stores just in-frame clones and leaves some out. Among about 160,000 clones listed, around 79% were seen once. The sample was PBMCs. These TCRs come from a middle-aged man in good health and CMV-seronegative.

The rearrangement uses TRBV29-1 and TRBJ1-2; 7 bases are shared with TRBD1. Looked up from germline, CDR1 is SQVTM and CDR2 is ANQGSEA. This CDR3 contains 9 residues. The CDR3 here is CREGAGYTF. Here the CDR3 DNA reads TGCAGGGAGGGGGCCGGCTACACCTTC.

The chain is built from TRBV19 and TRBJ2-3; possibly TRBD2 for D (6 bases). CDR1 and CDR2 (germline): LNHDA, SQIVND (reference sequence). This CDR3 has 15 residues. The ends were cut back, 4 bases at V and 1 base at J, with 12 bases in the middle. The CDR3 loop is CASSRPSARTDTQYF. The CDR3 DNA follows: TGTGCCAGTAGTAGACCTAGCGCTCGCACAGATACGCAGTATTTT. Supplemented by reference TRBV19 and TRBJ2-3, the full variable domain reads DGGITQSPKYLFRKEGQNVTLSCEQNLNHDAMYWYRQDPGQGLRLIYYSQIVNDFQKGDIAEGYSVSREKKESFPLTVTSAQKNPTAFYLCASSRPSARTDTQYFGPGTRLTVL.

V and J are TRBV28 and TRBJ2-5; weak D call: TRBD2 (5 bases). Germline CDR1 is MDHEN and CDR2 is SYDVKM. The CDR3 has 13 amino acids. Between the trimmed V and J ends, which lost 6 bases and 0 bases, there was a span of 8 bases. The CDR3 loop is CASSGVNQETQYF. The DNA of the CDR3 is TGTGCCAGCAGCGGGGTTAACCAAGAGACCCAGTACTTC.

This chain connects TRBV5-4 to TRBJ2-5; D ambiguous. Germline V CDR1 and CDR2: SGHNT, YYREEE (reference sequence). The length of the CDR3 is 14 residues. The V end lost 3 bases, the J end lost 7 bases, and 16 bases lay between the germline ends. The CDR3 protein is CASSSPEPPGTQYF. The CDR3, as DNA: TGTGCCAGCAGCTCGCCTGAGCCGCCGGGGACCCAGTACTTC.

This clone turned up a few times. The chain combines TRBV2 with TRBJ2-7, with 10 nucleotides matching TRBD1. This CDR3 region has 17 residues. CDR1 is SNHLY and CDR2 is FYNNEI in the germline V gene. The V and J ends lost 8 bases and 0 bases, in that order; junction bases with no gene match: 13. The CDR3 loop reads CASCRDRGSGISYEQYF. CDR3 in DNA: TGTGCCAGCTGTCGGGACAGGGGTTCCGGAATCTCCTACGAGCAGTACTTC.

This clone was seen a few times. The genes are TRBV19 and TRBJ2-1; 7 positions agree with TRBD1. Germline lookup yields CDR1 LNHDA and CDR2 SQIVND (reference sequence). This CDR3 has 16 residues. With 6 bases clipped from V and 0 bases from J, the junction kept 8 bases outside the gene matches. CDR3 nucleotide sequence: TGTGCCAGTAGACCCGAGGGGGCCAGCTCCTACAATGAGCAGTTCTTC. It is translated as CASRPEGASSYNEQFF.

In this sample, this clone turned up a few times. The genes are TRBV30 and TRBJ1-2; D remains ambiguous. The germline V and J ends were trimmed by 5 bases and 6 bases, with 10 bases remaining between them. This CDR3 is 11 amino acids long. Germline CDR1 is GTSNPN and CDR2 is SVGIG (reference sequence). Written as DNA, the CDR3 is TGTGCCTGGGGCGGAGGGAATGGCTACACCTTC. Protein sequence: CAWGGGNGYTF.

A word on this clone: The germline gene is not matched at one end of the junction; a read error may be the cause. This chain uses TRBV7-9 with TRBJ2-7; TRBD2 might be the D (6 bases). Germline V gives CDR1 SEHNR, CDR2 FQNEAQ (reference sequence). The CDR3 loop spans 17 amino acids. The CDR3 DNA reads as TGTTCCAGCAGCTCGACTAGAGGCGAGGGTCCTTTGGACGAGCAGTACTTC. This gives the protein CSSSSTRGEGPLDEQYF.

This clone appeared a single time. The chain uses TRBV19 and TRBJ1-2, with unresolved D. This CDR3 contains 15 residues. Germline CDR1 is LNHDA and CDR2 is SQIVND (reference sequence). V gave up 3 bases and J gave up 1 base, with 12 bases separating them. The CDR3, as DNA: TGTGCCAGTAGTATGCCCGAGGTTCATAACTATGGCTACACCTTC. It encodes CASSMPEVHNYGYTF.